The 32 T cell receptor beta chains presented below share a single source sample, sequenced in a study of CXCR3-negative and CXCR3-positive naive CD8 T cells (dated by TCRdb to between 2018 and 2021). Sequencing was carried out with a NextSeq 550. The Human TCR Profiling Kit (MiLaboratory) was used to make UMI-labeled 5' RACE TRB cDNA libraries. TCRdb reprocessed the reads and lists each CDR3 protein sequence as a single entry, with no DNA. Per the sample table, the count is some 130,000 distinct CDR3 sequences. The ten largest clones add up to 0.45% to 0.55% of the sample. The specimen sequenced was naive CXCR3- CD8+ T cells from blood. The cell subset or site label on this specimen signifies: CD45RO-CCR7+CD27+CD95- naive CD8+ T cells lacking CXCR3 (TNR3-). Source of these receptors: a human donor in good health. Some clones in this sample may be carry-over from other donors' samples.

The rearrangement uses TRBV10-3 and TRBJ2-1. CDR1 and CDR2 from the germline V gene are ENHRY and SYGVKD. The CDR3 has 11 residues. The chain's CDR3 is CAISEVNEQFF.

Here the CDR3 reads CASSQKQGSAGYTF. This sequence joins TRBV4-1 and TRBJ1-2; TCRdb names TRBD1, which stays unverified in the absence of DNA. The CDR3 runs to 14 residues. Germline V gives CDR1 MGHRA, CDR2 YSYEKL.

This rearrangement joins TRBV6-5 to TRBJ2-1. Germline values: CDR1 MNHEY, CDR2 SVGAGI. The CDR3 is 15 residues long. Here the CDR3 reads CASSFKRPSYNEQFF.

The chain has TRBV29-1 and TRBJ2-5; there is no DNA to check the TCRdb D call of TRBD2. Per germline, CDR1 SQVTM and CDR2 ANQGSEA. This CDR3 is 15 amino acids long. CDR3 in amino acids: CSVEKGLTYQETQYF.

The J gene is TRBJ2-1, the V gene TRBV29-1; there is no DNA to check the TCRdb D call of TRBD1. Germline V gene sequence: CDR1 SQVTM, CDR2 ANQGSEA. The length of the CDR3 is 15 residues. Here the CDR3 reads CSVDGGLHRGGEQFF.

The rearrangement uses TRBV7-9 and TRBJ2-1; TCRdb indicates TRBD2, and absent DNA this call remains unverified. CDR1 is SEHNR, CDR2 FQNEAQ, per germline (reference sequence). This CDR3 contains 12 residues. This CDR3 is CASTLLGNEQFF.

The chain is built from TRBV13 and TRBJ2-1; without DNA, the TCRdb call of TRBD2 cannot be checked. Germline loops: CDR1 PRHDT, CDR2 FYEKMQ (reference sequence). The CDR3 has 15 residues. The CDR3 sequence is CASSLSLAGNNEQFF.

The V gene is TRBV20-1, the J gene TRBJ1-2. The CDR3 has 15 residues. Germline values: CDR1 DFQATT, CDR2 SNEGSKA (reference sequence). The chain's CDR3 is CSAKWQVVQGYGYTF.

V is TRBV7-2 and J is TRBJ1-2; checking the TCRdb D call of TRBD1 is not possible without DNA. Germline CDR1 and CDR2: SGHTA and FQGNSA. The CDR3 spans 17 residues. The chain's CDR3 is CASSLGFGTAANYGYTF. Drawing the rest from reference TRBV7-2 and TRBJ1-2, the complete variable domain is GAGVSQSPSNKVTEKGKDVELRCDPISGHTALYWYRQSLGQGLEFLIYFQGNSAPDKSGLPSDRFSAERTGGSVSTLTIQRTQQEDSAVYLCASSLGFGTAANYGYTFGSGTRLTVV.

The chain recombines TRBV4-1 with TRBJ1-2; with no DNA, the TCRdb D assignment of TRBD1 cannot be verified. Per the germline V gene, CDR1 is MGHRA and CDR2 is YSYEKL. The CDR3 has 13 residues. The CDR3: CASSQVKGFGYTF.

This rearrangement joins TRBV28 to TRBJ2-6; TCRdb returns TRBD1, unconfirmable since there is no DNA. The CDR3 length is 20 residues. Germline lookup yields CDR1 MDHEN and CDR2 SYDVKM. The CDR3 spells CASSLPHWVQGWDGANVLTF. Variable domain in full (rest from reference TRBV28 and TRBJ2-6): DVKVTQSSRYLVKRTGEKVFLECVQDMDHENMFWYRQDPGLGLRLIYFSYDVKMKEKGDIPEGYSVSREKKERFSLILESASTNQTSMYLCASSLPHWVQGWDGANVLTFGAGSRLTVL.

The V gene is TRBV12-3 or TRBV12-4, the J gene TRBJ2-6; the D gene TCRdb calls, TRBD1, cannot be checked with no DNA. The CDR3 totals 15 residues. The CDR3 loop is CASSQKTAGANVLTF.

This chain links TRBV6-5 with TRBJ2-6; TCRdb proposes TRBD1, but this gene call is untestable without DNA. Germline V gene sequence: CDR1 MNHEY, CDR2 SVGAGI. The CDR3 sequence is 17 residues long. CDR3 loop: CASSYGGQGDLPNVLTF.

This rearrangement joins TRBV10-2 to TRBJ2-1; TCRdb's D call, TRBD2, is unchecked because there is no DNA. CDR1 and CDR2 (germline): WSHSY, SAAADI. CDR3 length equals 16 residues. The CDR3 protein is CASSETSGSGFNEQFF.

The chain links TRBV11-2 to TRBJ2-3; there is no DNA to check the TCRdb D call of TRBD2. The CDR3 has 15 amino acids. In germline, CDR1 is SGHAT, CDR2 FQNNGV. CDR3: CASSLTSGNTDTQYF.

The V gene is TRBV7-2, the J gene TRBJ1-6; TCRdb reports TRBD1, a call that lacks DNA to check it against. The germline gives CDR1 SGHTA, CDR2 FQGNSA. The CDR3 covers 16 residues. CDR3 amino acids: CASSLTGAADNSPLHF.

The chain links TRBV7-9 to TRBJ2-1. CDR3 length: 13 residues. CDR1 and CDR2 (germline): SEHNR, FQNEAQ (reference sequence). The CDR3 is CASEDSSYNEQFF.

The V call is TRBV7-9, the J call TRBJ2-1; no DNA is available, so the TRBD2 call from TCRdb remains unchecked. Germline-derived CDR1 and CDR2 are SEHNR and FQNEAQ (reference sequence). The CDR3 spans 11 residues. The CDR3 loop reads CASSSAGGQFF.

This chain links TRBV29-1 with TRBJ2-5; TCRdb picks TRBD1, but there is no DNA to check that call. CDR3 length: 17 amino acids. Germline lookup yields CDR1 SQVTM and CDR2 ANQGSEA. The CDR3 reads CSVEDGEAREYQETQYF.

The chain links TRBV29-1 to TRBJ1-1. Germline assignment: CDR1 SQVTM and CDR2 ANQGSEA. This CDR3 has 12 residues. The CDR3 sequence is CSALARNTEAFF.

V is TRBV6-6 and J is TRBJ1-2; TCRdb indicates TRBD1, and absent DNA this call remains unverified. This CDR3 has 22 amino acids. CDR1 and CDR2 from the germline V gene are MNHNY and SVGAGI (reference sequence). CDR3 protein: CASSYAVWRDRLPGQGEGGYTF.

The rearrangement uses TRBV7-6 and TRBJ2-1; the TCRdb D gene call, TRBD2, has no DNA to confirm it. CDR1 SGHVS and CDR2 FNYEAQ come from the germline V gene. The CDR3 totals 17 residues. This CDR3 is CASSLDHASGGTNEQFF.

This chain connects TRBV5-6 to TRBJ2-2; TCRdb proposes TRBD2, but this gene call is untestable without DNA. The germline V gene has CDR1 SGHDT and CDR2 YYEEEE. The CDR3 contains 18 residues. CDR3 in amino acids: CASSLGGTSGYGAGELFF.

V gene TRBV20-1 combines with J gene TRBJ2-7; there is no DNA to check the TCRdb D call of TRBD2. Germline values: CDR1 DFQATT, CDR2 SNEGSKA (reference sequence). The CDR3 length is 13 residues. CDR3 sequence reads: CSARRGAVNEQYF.

The V call is TRBV7-6, the J call TRBJ1-1; TCRdb calls TRBD1, which cannot be checked without DNA. CDR1 and CDR2 from the germline V gene are SGHVS and FNYEAQ. The CDR3 has 16 residues. The CDR3 spells CASSLEPWGRGPAAFF.

The chain carries TRBV14 and TRBJ2-1. The CDR3 covers 16 residues. In germline, CDR1 is SGHDN, CDR2 FVKESK. The CDR3 is CASSQQVLVGYNEKFF.

The chain combines TRBV27 with TRBJ2-2; lacking DNA, the TRBD1 call made by TCRdb goes unchecked. The CDR3 extends over 15 amino acids. Germline values: CDR1 MNHEY, CDR2 SMNVEV (reference sequence). The CDR3 reads CASSSQGYETGELFF.

The gene calls are TRBV6-2 or TRBV6-3 and TRBJ2-2; with no DNA, the TCRdb D assignment of TRBD1 cannot be verified. CDR1 and CDR2 (germline): MNHEY, SVGEGT. The CDR3 runs 15 residues. The CDR3 spells CASSWTGRDTGELFF.

The chain combines TRBV9 with TRBJ2-1; TCRdb's D call, TRBD1, is unchecked because there is no DNA. There are 12 residues in the CDR3. CDR1 is SGDLS, CDR2 YYNGEE, per germline. The CDR3 reads CASSGGANEQFF.

The chain links TRBV4-1 to TRBJ2-7; the D call from TCRdb, TRBD2, cannot be confirmed without DNA. CDR1 MGHRA and CDR2 YSYEKL come from the germline V gene. This CDR3 comprises 17 residues. The CDR3 spells CASSQQSGTSVTYEQYF.

The J gene is TRBJ2-2, the V gene TRBV29-1; there is no DNA to check the TCRdb D call of TRBD1. Germline lookup yields CDR1 SQVTM and CDR2 ANQGSEA. This CDR3 has 17 amino acids. The CDR3 sequence: CSVSGYGQGIIAGELFF.

The chain couples TRBV7-9 to TRBJ2-1; as DNA is missing, the TRBD1 call by TCRdb cannot be tested. This CDR3 has 15 residues. CDR1 and CDR2 from the germline V gene are SEHNR and FQNEAQ (reference sequence). The CDR3 reads CASSLSGTIYNEQFF.